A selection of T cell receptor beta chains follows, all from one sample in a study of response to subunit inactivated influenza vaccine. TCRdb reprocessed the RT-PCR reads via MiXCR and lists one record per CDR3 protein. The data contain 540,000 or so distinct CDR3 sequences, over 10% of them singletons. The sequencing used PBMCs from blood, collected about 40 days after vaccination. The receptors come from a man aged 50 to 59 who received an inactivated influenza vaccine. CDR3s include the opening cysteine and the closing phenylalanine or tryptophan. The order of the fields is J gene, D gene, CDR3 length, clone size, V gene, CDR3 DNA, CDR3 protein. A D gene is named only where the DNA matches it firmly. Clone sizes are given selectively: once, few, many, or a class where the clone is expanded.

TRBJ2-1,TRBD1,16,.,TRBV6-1,TGTGCCAGCAGACAGTCACAGGGGCTCGGCTACAATGAGCAGTTCTTC,CASRQSQGLGYNEQFF
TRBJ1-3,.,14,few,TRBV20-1,TGCAGTGCTAGCGTCTGGCACTCTGGAAACACCATATATTTT,CSASVWHSGNTIYF
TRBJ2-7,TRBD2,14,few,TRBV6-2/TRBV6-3,TGTGCCAGCAGGCGGGGCGGGAGCTTGGGTGAGCAGTACTTC,CASRRGGSLGEQYF
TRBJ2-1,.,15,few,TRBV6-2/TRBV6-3,TGTGCCAGCAGTTACTCGGGGGGGCCTTGGAATGAGCAGTTCTTC,CASSYSGGPWNEQFF
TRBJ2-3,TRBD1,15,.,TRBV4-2,TGTGCCAGCAGCCAAACCGGGACAGGGTCCGATACGCAGTATTTT,CASSQTGTGSDTQYF
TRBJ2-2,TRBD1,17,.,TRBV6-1,TGTGCCAGCAGTCCCGGGACAGGGAAGGCGAACACCGGGGAGCTGTTTTTT,CASSPGTGKANTGELFF
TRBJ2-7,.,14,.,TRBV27,TGTGCCAGCAGCCCCGGGGTGGGGGCCTACGAGCAGTACTTC,CASSPGVGAYEQYF
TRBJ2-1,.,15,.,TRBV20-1,TGCAGTGCTAGAGATCCCCAGCTCTCCTACAATGAGCAGTTCTTC,CSARDPQLSYNEQFF
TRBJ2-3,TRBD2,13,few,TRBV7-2,TGTGCCAGCAACGGGGGGGGCACAGATACGCAGTATTTT,CASNGGGTDTQYF
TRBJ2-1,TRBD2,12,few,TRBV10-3,TGTGCCATCAAAGTGGGAGGGGATGAGCAGTTCTTC,CAIKVGGDEQFF
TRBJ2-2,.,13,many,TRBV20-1,TGCAGTGCTACTCGCGGGACCACCGGGGAGCTGTTTTTT,CSATRGTTGELFF
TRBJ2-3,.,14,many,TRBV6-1,TGTGCCAGCAGACGACGGTATAGCACAGATACGCAGTATTTT,CASRRRYSTDTQYF
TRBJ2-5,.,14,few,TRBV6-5,TGTGCCAGCAGTTCCTGGGAGCGGCAAGAGACCCAGTACTTC,CASSSWERQETQYF
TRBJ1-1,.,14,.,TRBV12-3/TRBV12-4,TGTGCCAGCTGCCTTGGGGCATCGAACACTGAAGCTTTCTTT,CASCLGASNTEAFF
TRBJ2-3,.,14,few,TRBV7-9,TGTGCCAGCAGCTTACCCGAACTTGTTAAGGCGCAGTATTTT,CASSLPELVKAQYF
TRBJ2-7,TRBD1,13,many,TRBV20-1,TGCAGTGCTAGATTCCGGACAGGGCGCGAGCAGTACTTC,CSARFRTGREQYF
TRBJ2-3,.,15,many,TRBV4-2,TGTGCCAGCAGTCTAGCCGGGGGATTGACAGATACGCAGTATTTT,CASSLAGGLTDTQYF
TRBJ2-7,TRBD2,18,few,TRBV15,TGTGCCACCAGCAGAAAACTAGCGGGAGGTTCGGGATCGTGCGAGCAGTACTTC,CATSRKLAGGSGSCEQYF
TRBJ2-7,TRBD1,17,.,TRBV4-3,TGCGCCAGCAGCCGACAACCGGGGACAGGGGGACTCTACGAGCAGTACTTC,CASSRQPGTGGLYEQYF
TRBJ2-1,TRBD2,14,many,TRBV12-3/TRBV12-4,TGTGCCAGCGGAATTAGCGGGGACTACAATGAGCAGTTCTTC,CASGISGDYNEQFF
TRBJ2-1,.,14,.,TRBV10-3,TGTGCCATCAGTGAGGGCAGGGACGGTAATGAGCAGTTCTTC,CAISEGRDGNEQFF
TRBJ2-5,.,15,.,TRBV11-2,TGTGCCAGCAGCTCGGGACGTTGGAGTGGGGAGACCCAGTACTTC,CASSSGRWSGETQYF
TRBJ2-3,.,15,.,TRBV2,TGTGCCAGCCAACTATGGGACCTCGCCACAGATACGCAGTATTTT,CASQLWDLATDTQYF
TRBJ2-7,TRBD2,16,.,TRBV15,TGTGCCACCAGCGACTTGATGGGCGGGAGGTACTACGAGCAGTACTTC,CATSDLMGGRYYEQYF
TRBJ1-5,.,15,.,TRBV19,TGTGCCAGCATTGCGACAGCTAATAGCAATCAGCCCCAGCATTTT,CASIATANSNQPQHF
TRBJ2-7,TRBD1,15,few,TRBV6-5,TGTGCCAGCAGTTACTCCGGGACAGCCCCCTACGAGCAGTACTTC,CASSYSGTAPYEQYF
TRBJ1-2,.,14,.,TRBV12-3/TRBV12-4,TGTGCCAGCAGACCCGGAAATTCTAACTATGGCTACACCTTC,CASRPGNSNYGYTF
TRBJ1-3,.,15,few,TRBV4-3,TGCGCCAGCAGCCAAGATCCCAGGGAAGGAAACACCATATATTTT,CASSQDPREGNTIYF
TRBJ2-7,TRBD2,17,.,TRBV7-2,TGTGCCAGCAGCGTTCAGCCCCCGGGACTAGCGGGGTTTGGGCAGTACTTC,CASSVQPPGLAGFGQYF
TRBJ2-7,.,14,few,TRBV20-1,TGCAGTGCTAGGGGCCAGTTAGCCCTCTACGAGCAGTACTTC,CSARGQLALYEQYF
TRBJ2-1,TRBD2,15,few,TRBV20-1,TGCAGTGCTCCGTTTAGCGGGAAGCCATACAATGAGCAGTTCTTC,CSAPFSGKPYNEQFF
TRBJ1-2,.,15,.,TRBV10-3,TGTGCCATCAGCACCCCGGGAAAACTCGACTATGGCTACACCTTC,CAISTPGKLDYGYTF
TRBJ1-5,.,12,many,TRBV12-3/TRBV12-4,TGTGCCAGCAGGGGTAGAAATCAGCCCCAGCATTTT,CASRGRNQPQHF
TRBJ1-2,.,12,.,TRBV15,TGTGCCACCAGCAGAGATTCCGGTGGCTACACCTTC,CATSRDSGGYTF
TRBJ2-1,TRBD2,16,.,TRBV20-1,TGCAGTGCTAGAGATCTTACTAGCGGGATCGCCGGTGAGCAGTTCTTC,CSARDLTSGIAGEQFF
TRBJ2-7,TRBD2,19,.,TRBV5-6,TGTGCCAGCAGCTTGTGGGGGGCCCCCGGGACTAGCGGGAGTTATGAGCAGTACTTC,CASSLWGAPGTSGSYEQYF
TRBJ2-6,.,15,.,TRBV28,TGTGCCAGCAGTTTATATCAGGGGGGGGCCAACGTCCTGACTTTC,CASSLYQGGANVLTF
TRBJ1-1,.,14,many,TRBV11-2,TGTGCCAGCAGCTTAGAACCGGGTGTAACTGAAGCTTTCTTT,CASSLEPGVTEAFF
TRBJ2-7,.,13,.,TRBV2,TGTGCCAGCAGTGATCAAGACGACTACGAGCAGTACTTC,CASSDQDDYEQYF
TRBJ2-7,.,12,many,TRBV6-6,TGTGCCAGCAGTTACTCCCCGGGCGAGCAGTACTTC,CASSYSPGEQYF
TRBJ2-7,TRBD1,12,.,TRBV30,TGTGCCGGAAGGGACAGGACCTACGAGCAGTACTTC,CAGRDRTYEQYF
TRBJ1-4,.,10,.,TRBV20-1,TGCAGTGTGTGGGAGGAAAAACTGTTTTTT,CSVWEEKLFF
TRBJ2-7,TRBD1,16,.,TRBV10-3,TGTGCCATCAGTGAGGACCGGTCGGGACAGGGCGCCGAGCAGTACTTC,CAISEDRSGQGAEQYF
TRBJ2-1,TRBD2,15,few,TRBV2,TGTGCCAGCAGTGATGTAGGCGGGGGGGTAAATGAGCAGTTCTTC,CASSDVGGGVNEQFF